A single sample is the source of the 14 T cell receptor beta chains below, sequenced in a study of T cell changes during pregnancy in multiple sclerosis. Clones were sequenced by immunoSEQ multiplex PCR, and TCRdb holds only the in-frame ones, with some missing. This sample carries 25,000 to 35,000 clones, about 90% of them seen once, and the ten largest clones take under 5%. Sample: peripheral blood, taken in the first trimester of pregnancy. The receptors come from a female donor in good health, enrolled as a control in a pregnancy study.

The chain is built from TRBV13 and TRBJ1-3, with 7 bases lining up with TRBD1. The CDR3 spans 15 residues. Germline V gene data show CDR1 as PRHDT and CDR2 as FYEKMQ (reference sequence). V was clipped by 5 bases and J by 0 bases; unmatched bases: 4. Written as DNA, the CDR3 is TGTGCCAGCAGCAGAGACAGGGCCTCTGGAAACACCATATATTTT. Protein sequence: CASSRDRASGNTIYF.

The rearrangement joins TRBV6-5 to TRBJ1-1; 12 nucleotides align to TRBD1. The CDR3 contains 16 residues. J gave up 2 bases and V 4 bases, and 5 bases lay outside the gene matches. Germline V gene sequence: CDR1 MNHEY, CDR2 SVGAGI. CDR3 protein: CASSFTGTGGNTEAFF. The CDR3 DNA reads as TGTGCCAGCAGTTTCACTGGGACAGGGGGCAACACTGAAGCTTTCTTT.

The chain uses TRBV7-2 and TRBJ1-5; TRBD1 might be the D (5 bases). The CDR3 consists of 15 residues. CDR1 and CDR2 (germline): SGHTA, FQGNSA. V gave up 5 bases and J gave up 3 bases, with 14 bases separating them. This CDR3 is CASSPDIRDNQPQHF. The DNA of the CDR3 is TGTGCCAGCAGCCCGGACATCAGGGACAATCAGCCCCAGCATTTT.

This chain joins TRBV15 and TRBJ2-1; 7 positions match TRBD2. Germline V gene data show CDR1 as LNHNV and CDR2 as YYDKDF (reference sequence). The junction had 4 bases not matched to a gene; V was cut back by 2 bases and J by 3 bases. The CDR3 is made up of 15 amino acids. The CDR3 is CATSRSRTSYNEQFF. CDR3 nucleotide sequence: TGTGCCACCAGCAGATCCCGGACTAGCTACAATGAGCAGTTCTTC.

The chain couples TRBV5-1 to TRBJ2-1, with TRBD2 matching over 7 bases. Germline CDR1 SGHRS, CDR2 YFSETQ. This CDR3 has 16 residues. Trimming took 4 bases from V and 7 from J; bases not matched to a gene: 14. The DNA of the CDR3 is TGCGCCAGCAGCCTACAGACTAGCTTTGGAGGGAATGAGCAGTTCTTC. Residues: CASSLQTSFGGNEQFF. Full variable domain (remainder filled in from reference TRBV5-1 and TRBJ2-1): KAGVTQTPRYLIKTRGQQVTLSCSPISGHRSVSWYQQTPGQGLQFLFEYFSETQRNKGNFPGRFSGRQFSNSRSEMNVSTLELGDSALYLCASSLQTSFGGNEQFFGPGTRLTVL.

The chain recombines TRBV25-1 with TRBJ1-2; D remains ambiguous. The CDR3 is 13 amino acids. Germline CDR1 and CDR2: MGHDK and SYGVNS. The V end lost 6 bases, the J end lost 3 bases, and 11 bases lay between the germline ends. The CDR3 loop is CASRKREHYGYTF. In DNA, the CDR3 is TGTGCCAGCAGAAAGAGGGAGCACTATGGCTACACCTTC.

This chain connects TRBV30 to TRBJ2-5; D might be TRBD1 (6 bases). The CDR3 runs 16 residues. Trimming cost V 3 bases and J 3 bases, with 20 bases left between them. Germline-derived CDR1 and CDR2 are GTSNPN and SVGIG (reference sequence). CDR3 sequence (DNA): TGTGCCTGGAGCGCCGCCTTGGGACACGGGGAAGAGACCCAGTACTTC. Amino acids: CAWSAALGHGEETQYF. Full variable domain (missing parts from reference TRBV30 and TRBJ2-5): SQTIHQWPATLVQPVGSPLSLECTVEGTSNPNLYWYRQAAGRGLQLLFYSVGIGQISSEVPQNLSASRPQDRQFILSSKKLLLSDSGFYLCAWSAALGHGEETQYFGPGTRLLVL.

The chain has TRBV19 and TRBJ2-7; 14 positions agree with TRBD2. The CDR3 is 13 residues long. CDR1 and CDR2 (germline): LNHDA, SQIVND (reference sequence). After removal of 10 bases from V and 4 bases from J, the junction contained 3 bases not matched to a gene. CDR3 in amino acids: CATRTSGGYEQYF. As DNA, the CDR3 is TGTGCCACCAGGACTAGCGGGGGGTACGAGCAGTACTTC.

This chain joins TRBV5-4 and TRBJ1-4; 8 bases agree with TRBD1. This CDR3 spans 12 amino acids. The V gene's germline CDR1 is SGHNT and CDR2 YYREEE (reference sequence). Losses at the gene ends were 2 bases for V and 12 bases for J; bases not matched to a gene: 3. The CDR3: CASSFRGQELFF. For the CDR3, the DNA is TGTGCCAGCAGCTTCAGGGGACAGGAACTGTTTTTT.

The V gene is TRBV6-5, the J gene TRBJ2-5; D unclear. Germline V gene data show CDR1 as MNHEY and CDR2 as SVGAGI. The CDR3 is 11 residues long. V shed 9 bases and J shed 5 bases, with 10 bases lying between them. The CDR3 DNA sequence: TGTGCCAGTGCGGCCGCGGAGACCCAGTACTTC. Translation gives CASAAAETQYF.

The chain combines TRBV12-5 with TRBJ1-6; D gene ambiguous. V was cut by 2 bases and J by 11 bases, with 10 bases left in between. This CDR3 is 13 amino acids long. The germline CDR1 and CDR2 sequences are LGHNT and FRNRAP. In DNA form, the CDR3 reads TGTGCTAGTGGTTTGTGGTCGGAGGCACCCCTCCACTTT. Translation: CASGLWSEAPLHF.

The gene calls are TRBV10-1 and TRBJ1-1; D is perhaps TRBD1 (5 bases). The CDR3 loop spans 13 amino acids. Trimming stripped 7 bases from V and 3 bases from J, with 12 bases between. The V gene's germline CDR1 is WNHNN and CDR2 SYGVQD (reference sequence). CDR3 region: CASKRGLDTEAFF. CDR3 coding DNA: TGCGCCAGCAAAAGGGGTCTGGACACTGAAGCTTTCTTT.

The V call is TRBV7-9, the J call TRBJ2-5, with TRBD1 as a possible D gene (6 bases). CDR1 and CDR2 (germline): SEHNR, FQNEAQ (reference sequence). The CDR3 is 15 residues long. V lost 4 bases and J 5 bases, leaving 17 bases between the germline ends. The CDR3 DNA is TGTGCCAGCAGCTCACGGACAGACCCAAGGGAGACCCAGTACTTC. Translation gives CASSSRTDPRETQYF.

The chain couples TRBV7-2 to TRBJ2-2; D unresolved. Trimming removed 3 bases at V and 7 bases at J, with 6 bases between. Germline lookup yields CDR1 SGHTA and CDR2 FQGNSA. CDR3 size: 12 residues. CDR3 protein: CASSFTNGELFF. CDR3 bases: TGTGCCAGCAGCTTCACTAACGGGGAGCTGTTTTTT.